The clone carrying this T cell receptor (beta chain) has more than one count but fewer than ten. Some clones are missing from TCRdb's copy, which holds only in-frame ones; the method was immunoSEQ multiplex PCR. This sample carries more than 45,000 clones, just under 90% of them seen once, and the ten largest clones take approximately 1.5%. The data were obtained in a study of blood T cell repertoires in COVID-19. Study-wide background: The United States, Italy and Spain supplied acute and convalescent COVID-19 samples. From T cells, B-cell-depleted T cells, or PBMCs came the material, which was cDNA or gDNA.

The CDR3 has 13 amino acids. In germline, CDR1 is SGHKS, CDR2 YYEKEE (reference sequence). With 1 base removed from V and 1 base from J, the gap between germline ends came to 6 bases. The sequencing sample was made of peripheral blood. This sequence was found in a man aged 55 to 70 with acute or convalescent COVID-19. The rearrangement joins TRBV5-5 to TRBJ2-7; TRBD1 is a possible D gene (5 bases). The CDR3 bases are TGTGCCAGCAGCTTGCAGGGATCCTACGAGCAGTACTTC. Protein: CASSLQGSYEQYF.